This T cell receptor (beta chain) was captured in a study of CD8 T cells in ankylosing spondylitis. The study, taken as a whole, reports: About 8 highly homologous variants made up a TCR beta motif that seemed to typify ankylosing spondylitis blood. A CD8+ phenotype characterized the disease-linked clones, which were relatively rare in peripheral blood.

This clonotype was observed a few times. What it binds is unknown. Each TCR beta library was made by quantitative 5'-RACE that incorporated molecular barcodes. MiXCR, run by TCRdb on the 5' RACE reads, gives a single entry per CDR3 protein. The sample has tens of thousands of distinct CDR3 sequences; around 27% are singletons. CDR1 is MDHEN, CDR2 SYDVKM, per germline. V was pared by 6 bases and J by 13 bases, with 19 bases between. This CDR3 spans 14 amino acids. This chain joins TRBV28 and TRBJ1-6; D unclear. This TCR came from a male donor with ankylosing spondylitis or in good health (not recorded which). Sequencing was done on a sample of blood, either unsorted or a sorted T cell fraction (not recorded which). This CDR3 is CASSLPQTYAPLHF. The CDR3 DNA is TGTGCCAGCAGCCTCCCACAGACTTACGCCCCCCTCCACTTT.